This T cell receptor beta chain was sequenced during a study of blood T cell repertoires in COVID-19. Whole-study context: The origin of the acute and convalescent COVID-19 samples was the United States, Italy and Spain. Sample material is recorded as cDNA or gDNA derived from T cells, B-cell-depleted T cells, or PBMCs.

This clone was recorded once. Germline CDR1 is SGHVS and CDR2 is FNYEAQ. Germline trimming cut 2 bases from V and 7 bases from J; bases unmatched to any gene: 12. The CDR3 is made up of 17 amino acids. In the source study's methods: Amplification of reference gene primers provided the estimated nucleated cell counts. Sequenced by immunoSEQ multiplex PCR; TCRdb stores in-frame clones only, minus some. V and J calls and clone size are given by that table; D and trimming were obtained from the DNA. The sample lists about 71,000 clones; around 76% were seen once. The sequence derives from a woman older than 75 with acute or convalescent COVID-19. What was sequenced was peripheral blood. The chain uses TRBV7-6 and TRBJ2-1; TRBD1 matches 9 bases. The CDR3 sequence: CASSLRVPGQGGNEQFF. The DNA of the CDR3 is TGTGCCAGCAGCTTACGGGTCCCGGGACAGGGTGGAAATGAGCAGTTCTTC. Filled out from reference TRBV7-6 and TRBJ2-1, the complete variable domain reads GAGVSQSPRYKVTKRGQDVALRCDPISGHVSLYWYRQALGQGPEFLTYFNYEAQQDKSGLPNDRFSAERPEGSISTLTIQRTEQRDSAMYRCASSLRVPGQGGNEQFFGPGTRLTVL.